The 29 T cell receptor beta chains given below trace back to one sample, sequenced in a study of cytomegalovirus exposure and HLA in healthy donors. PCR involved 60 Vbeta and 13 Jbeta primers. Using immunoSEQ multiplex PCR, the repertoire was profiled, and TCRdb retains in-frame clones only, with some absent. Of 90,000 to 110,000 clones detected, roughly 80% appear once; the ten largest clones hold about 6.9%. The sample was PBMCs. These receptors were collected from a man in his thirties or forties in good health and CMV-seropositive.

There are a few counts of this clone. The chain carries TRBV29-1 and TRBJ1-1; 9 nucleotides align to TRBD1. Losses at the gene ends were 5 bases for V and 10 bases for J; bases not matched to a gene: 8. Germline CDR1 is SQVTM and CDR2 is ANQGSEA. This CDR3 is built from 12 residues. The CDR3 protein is CSVPGQGPGAFF. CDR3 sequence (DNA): TGCAGCGTTCCCGGACAGGGGCCGGGAGCTTTCTTT.

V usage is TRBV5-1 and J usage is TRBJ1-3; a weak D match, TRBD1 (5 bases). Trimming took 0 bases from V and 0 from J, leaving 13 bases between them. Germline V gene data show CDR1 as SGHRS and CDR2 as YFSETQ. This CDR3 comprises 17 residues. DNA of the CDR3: TGCGCCAGCAGCTTGGGACAGCCGGTGAGCTCTGGAAACACCATATATTTT. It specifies CASSLGQPVSSGNTIYF.

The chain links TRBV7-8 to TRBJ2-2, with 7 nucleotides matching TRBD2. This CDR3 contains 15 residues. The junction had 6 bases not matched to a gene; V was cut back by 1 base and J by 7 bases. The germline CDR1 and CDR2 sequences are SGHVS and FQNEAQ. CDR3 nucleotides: TGTGCCAGCAGCTTAGGCGGACTAGGAATCGGGGAGCTGTTTTTT. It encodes CASSLGGLGIGELFF.

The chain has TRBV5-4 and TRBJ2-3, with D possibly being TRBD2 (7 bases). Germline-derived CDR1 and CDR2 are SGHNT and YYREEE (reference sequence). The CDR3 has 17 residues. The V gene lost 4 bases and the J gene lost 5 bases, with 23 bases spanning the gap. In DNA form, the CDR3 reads TGTGCCAGCAGCGGTGGAGGGGGGCGGGGGCGGGGAGATACGCAGTATTTT. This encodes CASSGGGGRGRGDTQYF.

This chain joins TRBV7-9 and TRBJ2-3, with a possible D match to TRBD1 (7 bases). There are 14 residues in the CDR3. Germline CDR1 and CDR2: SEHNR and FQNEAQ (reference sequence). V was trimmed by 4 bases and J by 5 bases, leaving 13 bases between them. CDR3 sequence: CASSSRGARDTQYF. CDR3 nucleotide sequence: TGTGCCAGCAGCTCCAGGGGGGCAAGAGATACGCAGTATTTT.

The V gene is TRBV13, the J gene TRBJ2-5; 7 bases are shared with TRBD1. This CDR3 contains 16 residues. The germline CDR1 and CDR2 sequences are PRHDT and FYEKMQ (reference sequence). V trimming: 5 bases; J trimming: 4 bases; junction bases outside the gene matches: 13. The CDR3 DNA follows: TGTGCCAGCAGCCCACCAAGACAGGGCCCAAGAGAGACCCAGTACTTC. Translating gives CASSPPRQGPRETQYF.

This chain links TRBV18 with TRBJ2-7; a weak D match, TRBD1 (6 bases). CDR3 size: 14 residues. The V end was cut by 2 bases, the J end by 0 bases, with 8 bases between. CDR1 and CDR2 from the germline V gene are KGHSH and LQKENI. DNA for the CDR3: TGTGCCAGCTCACCAGGACAGCACTCCTACGAGCAGTACTTC. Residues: CASSPGQHSYEQYF.

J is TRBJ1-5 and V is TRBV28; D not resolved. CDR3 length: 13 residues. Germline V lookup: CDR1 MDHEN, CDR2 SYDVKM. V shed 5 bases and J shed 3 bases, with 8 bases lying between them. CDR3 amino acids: CASSRSPNQPQHF. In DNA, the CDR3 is TGTGCCAGCAGTCGGAGTCCCAATCAGCCCCAGCATTTT.

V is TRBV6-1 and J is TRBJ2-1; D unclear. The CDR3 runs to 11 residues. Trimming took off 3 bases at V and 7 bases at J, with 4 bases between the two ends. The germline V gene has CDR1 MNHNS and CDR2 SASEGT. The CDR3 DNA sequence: TGTGCCAGCAGTGACGTAAATGAGCAGTTCTTC. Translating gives CASSDVNEQFF.

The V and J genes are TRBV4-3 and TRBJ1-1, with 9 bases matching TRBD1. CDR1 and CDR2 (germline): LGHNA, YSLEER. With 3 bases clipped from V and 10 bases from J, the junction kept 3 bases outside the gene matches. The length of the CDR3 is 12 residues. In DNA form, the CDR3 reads TGCGCCAGCAGCCAGGGGACAGGGAGAGCTTTCTTT. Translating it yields CASSQGTGRAFF.

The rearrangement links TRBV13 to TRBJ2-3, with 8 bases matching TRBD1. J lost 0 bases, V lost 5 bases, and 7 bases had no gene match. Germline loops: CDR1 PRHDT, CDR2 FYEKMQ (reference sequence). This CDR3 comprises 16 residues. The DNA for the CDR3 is TGTGCCAGCAGCAGACGGACAGGGCCTAGCACAGATACGCAGTATTTT. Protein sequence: CASSRRTGPSTDTQYF.

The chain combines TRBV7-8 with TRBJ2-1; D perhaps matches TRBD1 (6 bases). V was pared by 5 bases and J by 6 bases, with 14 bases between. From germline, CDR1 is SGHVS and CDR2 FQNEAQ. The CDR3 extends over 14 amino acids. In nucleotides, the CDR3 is TGTGCCAGCAGCCCTACAGGGTTGGGCAATGAGCAGTTCTTC. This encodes CASSPTGLGNEQFF. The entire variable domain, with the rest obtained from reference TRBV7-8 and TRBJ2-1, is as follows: GAGVSQSPRYKVAKRGQDVALRCDPISGHVSLFWYQQALGQGPEFLTYFQNEAQLDKSGLPSDRFFAERPEGSVSTLKIQRTQQEDSAVYLCASSPTGLGNEQFFGPGTRLTVL.

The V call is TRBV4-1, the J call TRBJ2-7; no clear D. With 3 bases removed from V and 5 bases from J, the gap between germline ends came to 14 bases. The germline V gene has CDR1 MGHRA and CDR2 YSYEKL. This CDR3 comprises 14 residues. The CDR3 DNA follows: TGCGCCAGCAGCCAGAGGTCACATCTCGACGAGCAGTACTTC. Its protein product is CASSQRSHLDEQYF.

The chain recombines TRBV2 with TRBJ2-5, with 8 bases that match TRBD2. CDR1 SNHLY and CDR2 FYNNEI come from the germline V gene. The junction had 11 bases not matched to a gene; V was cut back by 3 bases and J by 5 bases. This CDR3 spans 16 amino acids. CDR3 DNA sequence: TGTGCCAGCAGTGATGCCTGGCGGGGGGCATGGGAGACCCAGTACTTC. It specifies CASSDAWRGAWETQYF. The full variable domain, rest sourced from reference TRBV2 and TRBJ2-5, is EPEVTQTPSHQVTQMGQEVILRCVPISNHLYFYWYRQILGQKVEFLVSFYNNEISEKSEIFDDQFSVERPDGSNFTLKIRSTKLEDSAMYFCASSDAWRGAWETQYFGPGTRLLVL.

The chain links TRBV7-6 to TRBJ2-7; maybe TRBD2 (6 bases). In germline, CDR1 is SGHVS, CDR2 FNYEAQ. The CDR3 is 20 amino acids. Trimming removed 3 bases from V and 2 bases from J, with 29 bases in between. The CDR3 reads CASSLRGRDSKYSGAYEQYF. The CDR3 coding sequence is TGTGCCAGCAGCTTGAGAGGGCGGGACTCGAAATATTCCGGGGCCTACGAGCAGTACTTC.

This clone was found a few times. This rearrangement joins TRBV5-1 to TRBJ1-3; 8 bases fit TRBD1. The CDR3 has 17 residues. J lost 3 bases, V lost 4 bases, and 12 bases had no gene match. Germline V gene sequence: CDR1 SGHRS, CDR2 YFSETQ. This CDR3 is CASSPGQAPFIGNTIYF. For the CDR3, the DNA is TGCGCCAGCAGCCCGGGACAGGCGCCCTTCATTGGAAACACCATATATTTT.

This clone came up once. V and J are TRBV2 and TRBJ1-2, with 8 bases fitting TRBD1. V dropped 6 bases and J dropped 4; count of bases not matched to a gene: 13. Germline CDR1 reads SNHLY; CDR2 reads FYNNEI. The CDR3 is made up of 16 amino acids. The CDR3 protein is CASRGGSGGLSYGYTF. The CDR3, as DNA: TGTGCCAGCAGGGGGGGTTCAGGGGGCCTATCCTATGGCTACACCTTC.

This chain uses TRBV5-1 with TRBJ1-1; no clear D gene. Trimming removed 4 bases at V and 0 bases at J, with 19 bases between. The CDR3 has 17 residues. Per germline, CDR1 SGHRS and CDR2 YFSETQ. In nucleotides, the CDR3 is TGCGCCAGCAGCATAGGTAGGGCCAGGAGGTTGAACACTGAAGCTTTCTTT. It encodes CASSIGRARRLNTEAFF. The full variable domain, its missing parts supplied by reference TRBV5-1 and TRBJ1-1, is KAGVTQTPRYLIKTRGQQVTLSCSPISGHRSVSWYQQTPGQGLQFLFEYFSETQRNKGNFPGRFSGRQFSNSRSEMNVSTLELGDSALYLCASSIGRARRLNTEAFFGQGTRLTVV.

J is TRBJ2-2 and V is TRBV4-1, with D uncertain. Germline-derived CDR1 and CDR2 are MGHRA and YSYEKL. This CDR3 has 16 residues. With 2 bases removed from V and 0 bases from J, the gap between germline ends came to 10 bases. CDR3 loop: CASSQQTTSNTGELFF. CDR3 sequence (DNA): TGCGCCAGCAGCCAACAGACAACCTCGAACACCGGGGAGCTGTTTTTT.

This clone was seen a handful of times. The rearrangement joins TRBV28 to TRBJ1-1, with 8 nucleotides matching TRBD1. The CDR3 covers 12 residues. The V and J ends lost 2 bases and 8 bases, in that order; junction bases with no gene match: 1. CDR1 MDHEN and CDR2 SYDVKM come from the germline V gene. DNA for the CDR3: TGTGCCAGCAGTTTAAGGGACAGGGAAGCTTTCTTT. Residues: CASSLRDREAFF.

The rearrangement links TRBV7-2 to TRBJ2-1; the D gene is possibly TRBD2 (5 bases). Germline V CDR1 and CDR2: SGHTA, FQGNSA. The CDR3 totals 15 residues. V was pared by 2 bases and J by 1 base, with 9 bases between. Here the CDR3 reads CASSLKSGSYNEQFF. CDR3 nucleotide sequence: TGTGCCAGCAGCTTAAAGTCGGGGTCCTACAATGAGCAGTTCTTC.

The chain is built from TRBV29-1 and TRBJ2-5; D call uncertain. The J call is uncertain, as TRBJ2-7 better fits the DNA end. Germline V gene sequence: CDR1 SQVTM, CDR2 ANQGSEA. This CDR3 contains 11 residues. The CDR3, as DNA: TGCAGCGTTGAGGGCGTGCACGAGCAGTACTTC. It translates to CSVEGVHEQYF.

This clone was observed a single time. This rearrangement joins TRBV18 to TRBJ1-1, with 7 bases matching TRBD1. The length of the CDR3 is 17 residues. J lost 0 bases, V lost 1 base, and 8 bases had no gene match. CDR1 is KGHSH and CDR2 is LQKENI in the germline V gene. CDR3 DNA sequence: TGTGCCAGCTCACCACTCCTCTACAGGGGTGTGAACACTGAAGCTTTCTTT. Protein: CASSPLLYRGVNTEAFF.

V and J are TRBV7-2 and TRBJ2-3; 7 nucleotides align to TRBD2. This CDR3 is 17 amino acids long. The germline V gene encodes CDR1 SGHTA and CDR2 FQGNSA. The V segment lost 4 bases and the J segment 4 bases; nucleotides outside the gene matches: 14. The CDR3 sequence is CASSSYPLAVKADTQYF. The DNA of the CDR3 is TGTGCCAGCAGCTCCTACCCCCTAGCGGTTAAAGCAGATACGCAGTATTTT.

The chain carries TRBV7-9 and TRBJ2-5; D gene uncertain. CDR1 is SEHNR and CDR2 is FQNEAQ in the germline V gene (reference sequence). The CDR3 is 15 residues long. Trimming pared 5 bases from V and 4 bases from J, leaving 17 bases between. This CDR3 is CASSRALYSPETQYF. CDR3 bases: TGTGCCAGCAGCCGAGCCCTTTACTCCCCAGAGACCCAGTACTTC.

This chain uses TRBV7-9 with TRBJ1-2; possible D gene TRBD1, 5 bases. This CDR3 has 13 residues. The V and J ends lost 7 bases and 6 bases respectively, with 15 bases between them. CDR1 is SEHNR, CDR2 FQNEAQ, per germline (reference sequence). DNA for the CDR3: TGTGCCAGCACCGCCCCGGGGGTGGATGGCTACACCTTC. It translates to CASTAPGVDGYTF.

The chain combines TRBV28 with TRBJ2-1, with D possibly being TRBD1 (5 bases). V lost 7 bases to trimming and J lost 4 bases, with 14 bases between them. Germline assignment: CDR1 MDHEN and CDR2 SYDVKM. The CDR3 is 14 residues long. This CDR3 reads CASTRLGVYNEQFF. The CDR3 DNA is TGTGCCAGCACCAGGTTAGGGGTTTACAATGAGCAGTTCTTC.

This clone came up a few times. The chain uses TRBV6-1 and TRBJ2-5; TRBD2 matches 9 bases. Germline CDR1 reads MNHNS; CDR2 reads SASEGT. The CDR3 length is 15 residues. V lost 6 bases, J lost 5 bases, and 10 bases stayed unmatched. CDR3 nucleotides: TGTGCCAGCAGAGGCCTGGGACTAGCTTTGGAGACCCAGTACTTC. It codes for CASRGLGLALETQYF.

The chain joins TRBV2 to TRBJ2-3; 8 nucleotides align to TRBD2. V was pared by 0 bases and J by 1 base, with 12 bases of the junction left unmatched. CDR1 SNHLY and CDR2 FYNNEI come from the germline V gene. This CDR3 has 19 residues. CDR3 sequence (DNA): TGTGCCAGCAGTGAAGCCAGAGGGGTCGGAGCGGGGGGCACAGATACGCAGTATTTT. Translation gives CASSEARGVGAGGTDTQYF.